Sequencing of this T cell receptor beta chain was carried out in a study of T cell responses to AZD1222 COVID-19 vaccine. Study results and limitations: Dominant at 160-218 and 743-854, vaccine-associated CD4 TCRs also spanned spike.

On this clone itself: Its target is not known.

CDR1 and CDR2 (germline): LGHNA, YSLEER. The CDR3 runs 19 residues. V was trimmed by 0 bases and J by 1 base, leaving 18 bases between them. Generated by immunoSEQ multiplex PCR, the TCRdb table keeps only in-frame clones and is missing some. The profile covers 100,000 to 150,000 clones, with 80% to 90% appearing a single time and around 24% taken by the ten largest. The chain has TRBV4-3 and TRBJ1-4, with D maybe TRBD1 (6 bases). The clonotype was recovered from an adult in good health. The sequencing used peripheral blood, collected on day 0 of AZD1222 vaccination. This CDR3 is CASSQDLGRGERTNEKLFF. Here the CDR3 DNA reads TGCGCCAGCAGCCAAGATCTCGGCAGGGGAGAGAGAACTAATGAAAAACTGTTTTTT.